This T cell receptor (beta chain) was retrieved from a study of T cells after yellow fever vaccination. Study as a whole: Preparation of the low-cell-number fractions used SMART-Seq v4 Ultra Low Input. Whole-study findings and limits: The secondary response was weaker but peaked faster, day 5 versus 15.

CDR3 length equals 12 residues. The V end was cut by 5 bases, the J end by 4 bases, with 9 bases between. Per the germline V gene, CDR1 is SGHVS and CDR2 is FQNEAQ. One entry per CDR3 protein, called by TCRdb with MiXCR from the 5' RACE reads. The table has some 110,000 distinct CDR3 sequences, around 8.6% seen once; the top ten hold roughly 27%. This clonotype was seen repeatedly, ten times or more. Its matching antigen is unknown. The rearrangement links TRBV7-8 to TRBJ2-7; no clear D. The sequence was collected from a man aged 25-45 years who received the YFV17D yellow fever vaccine. Here the sequenced sample was CD8+ T cells sorted from PBMCs, taken 45 days after the yellow fever booster vaccination. The CDR3 DNA reads as TGTGCCAGCAGCGTGTGGCAATACGAGCAGTACTTC. This translates into CASSVWQYEQYF.